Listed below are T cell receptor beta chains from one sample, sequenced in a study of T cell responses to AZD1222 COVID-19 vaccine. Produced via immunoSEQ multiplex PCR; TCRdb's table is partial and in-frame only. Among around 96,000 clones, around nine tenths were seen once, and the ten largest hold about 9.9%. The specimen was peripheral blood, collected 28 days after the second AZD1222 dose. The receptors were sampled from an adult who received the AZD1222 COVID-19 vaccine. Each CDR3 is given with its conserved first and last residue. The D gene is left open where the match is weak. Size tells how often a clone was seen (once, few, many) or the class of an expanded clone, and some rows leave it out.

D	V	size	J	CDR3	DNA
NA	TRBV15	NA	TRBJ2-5	CATSRDIHETQYF	TGTGCCACCAGCAGAGATATACACGAGACCCAGTACTTC
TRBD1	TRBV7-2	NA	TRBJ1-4	CASSRDSGKLFF	TGTGCCAGCAGCCGGGACAGCGGAAAACTGTTTTTT
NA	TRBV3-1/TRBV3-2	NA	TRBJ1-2	CASSQVNGGYTF	TGTGCCAGCAGCCAAGTAAATGGAGGCTACACCTTC
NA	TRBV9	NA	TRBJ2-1	CASSPIISYNEQFF	TGTGCCAGCAGCCCCATTATTTCCTACAATGAGCAGTTCTTC
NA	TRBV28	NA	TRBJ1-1	CASSSFPQGQAFF	TGTGCCAGCAGTTCCTTCCCACAGGGACAAGCTTTCTTT
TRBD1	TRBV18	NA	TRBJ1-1	CASSPRAGGPTTEAFF	TGTGCCAGCTCACCACGGGCAGGGGGCCCAACCACTGAAGCTTTCTTT
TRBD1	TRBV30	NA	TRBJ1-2	CAWSGQGGRDGYTF	TGTGCCTGGAGTGGCCAGGGGGGTCGGGATGGCTACACCTTC
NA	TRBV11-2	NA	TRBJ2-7	CASSHDLLRPAGYEQYF	TGTGCCAGCAGCCACGACTTACTCAGGCCGGCCGGCTACGAGCAGTACTTC
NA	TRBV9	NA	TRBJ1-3	CASSSWDSGNTIYF	TGTGCCAGCAGCTCCTGGGACTCGGGAAACACCATATATTTT
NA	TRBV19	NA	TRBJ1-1	CASQQRNTEAFF	TGTGCCAGTCAGCAGCGGAACACTGAAGCTTTCTTT
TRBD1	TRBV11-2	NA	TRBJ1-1	CASSFLGQMNTEAFF	TGTGCCAGCAGCTTCCTGGGACAGATGAACACTGAAGCTTTCTTT
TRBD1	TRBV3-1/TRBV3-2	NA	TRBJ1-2	CASSQVSTGDGYTF	TGTGCCAGCAGCCAAGTTTCGACAGGGGATGGCTACACCTTC
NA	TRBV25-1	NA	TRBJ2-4	CASSEQGVENIQYF	TGTGCCAGCAGTGAACAGGGAGTGGAAAACATTCAGTACTTC
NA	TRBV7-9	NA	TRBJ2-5	CASSLVGASETQYF	TGTGCCAGCAGCCTCGTGGGGGCCTCAGAGACCCAGTACTTC
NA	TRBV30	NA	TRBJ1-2	CAWSDPPRGRGYGYTF	TGTGCCTGGAGTGACCCCCCCCGGGGAAGGGGCTATGGCTACACCTTC
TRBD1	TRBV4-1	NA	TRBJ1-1	CASSQGQGLDRGSGFF	TGCGCCAGCAGCCAAGGACAGGGTTTGGATCGAGGAAGTGGTTTCTTT
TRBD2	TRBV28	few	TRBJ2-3	CASSSPFGLASTDTQYF	TGTGCCAGCAGTTCCCCCTTCGGACTAGCGAGCACAGATACGCAGTATTTT
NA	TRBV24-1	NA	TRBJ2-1	CATSVHRDRNEQFF	TGTGCCACCAGTGTGCACAGGGATAGGAATGAGCAGTTCTTC
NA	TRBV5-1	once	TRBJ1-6	CASSLAGPSFSPLHF	TGCGCCAGCAGCTTAGCGGGGCCCAGCTTTTCACCCCTCCACTTT
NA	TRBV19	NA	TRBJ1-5	CASSIFQSAPQPQHF	TGTGCCAGTAGTATCTTTCAATCTGCCCCTCAGCCCCAGCATTTT
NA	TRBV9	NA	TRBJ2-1	CASSGGEHRVRNEQFF	TGTGCCAGCAGCGGTGGGGAACACAGGGTTAGGAATGAGCAGTTCTTC
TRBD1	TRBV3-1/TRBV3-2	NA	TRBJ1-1	CASSPTGGRGDAFF	TGTGCCAGCAGCCCGACAGGGGGCAGGGGTGACGCTTTCTTT